This TCR beta chain was observed in a study of identical twins. The CDR3 has 12 residues. Trimming took off 4 bases at V and 5 bases at J, with 6 bases between the two ends. Germline V gene sequence: CDR1 SNHLY, CDR2 FYNNEI. Study-wide results and caveats: A partial confounding effect on zero-insertion analyses could come from invariant MAIT and iNKT cells.

This clonotype was detected a few times. Antigen unknown. Using its own MiXCR run on the 5' RACE reads, TCRdb lists one record per CDR3 protein. Found here are 1.5 million to 2 million distinct CDR3 sequences, under 35% of them singletons; the top ten hold roughly 0.3%. The sequenced sample consisted of cord blood. The clonotype was recovered from a newborn girl in good health. The V and J genes are TRBV2 and TRBJ2-1; a weak D match, TRBD1 (6 bases). The CDR3 here is CASSGQDNEQFF. CDR3 nucleotide sequence: TGTGCCAGCAGTGGACAGGACAATGAGCAGTTCTTC.